The 14 T cell receptor beta chains below were found in one sample sequenced in a study of T cells in narcolepsy. Measured with immunoSEQ multiplex PCR; TCRdb has only the in-frame clones, and not every one. The profile covers more than 30,000 clones, with less than 85% appearing a single time and about 1.3% taken by the ten largest. Sequencing input: CD45RA- memory CD4+ T cells from PBMCs. All receptors derive from a human donor with narcolepsy.

The chain uses TRBV4-3 and TRBJ1-2; D call uncertain. CDR1 LGHNA and CDR2 YSLEER come from the germline V gene. V dropped 2 bases and J dropped 4 bases, with 8 bases sitting between them. The CDR3 has 13 amino acids. DNA for the CDR3: TGCGCCAGCAGCCAAAGCGGCCTCTATGGCTACACCTTC. This sequence encodes CASSQSGLYGYTF.

The chain carries TRBV11-2 and TRBJ2-5; 15 bases align to TRBD2. The CDR3 is 18 amino acids. Trimming at V came to 5 bases and at J to 5 bases, leaving 12 bases not matched to a gene. Germline CDR1 reads SGHAT; CDR2 reads FQNNGV. The CDR3 loop is CASSLGTSGGSVFETQYF. In nucleotides, the CDR3 is TGTGCCAGCAGCCTGGGGACTAGCGGGGGGAGTGTTTTTGAGACCCAGTACTTC.

Comment on this clone: One end of the junction is discordant with germline, which a read error may explain. The chain uses TRBV7-2 and TRBJ2-1; TRBD1 matches 9 bases. This CDR3 spans 15 amino acids. The germline CDR1 and CDR2 sequences are SGHTA and FQGNSA. The CDR3 nucleotides are TGTGCTAGCAGCTTAGGAGGGACAGGGTTGAATGAGCAGTTCTTC. This codes for CASSLGGTGLNEQFF.

The rearrangement joins TRBV7-2 to TRBJ2-7; 12 nucleotides line up with TRBD2. V lost 1 base and J lost 6; bases outside the gene matches: 10. Germline V gene sequence: CDR1 SGHTA, CDR2 FQGNSA. This CDR3 comprises 17 residues. The CDR3: CASSLVLAGGVQREQYF. In nucleotides, the CDR3 is TGTGCCAGCAGCTTAGTGCTAGCGGGGGGGGTTCAGCGCGAGCAGTACTTC.

This clone was found a few times. J is TRBJ1-2 and V is TRBV5-5; unclear D gene. CDR3 size: 14 residues. V was clipped by 1 base and J by 7 bases, with 14 bases between them. Germline CDR1 SGHKS, CDR2 YYEKEE (reference sequence). CDR3 DNA: TGTGCCAGCAGCTTGACCACAGCGGGTGGTGGCTACACCTTC. Translation gives CASSLTTAGGGYTF.

The CDR3 loop is CASRGTGGLTTPLHF. For the CDR3, the DNA is TGTGCCAGCAGGGGCACAGGGGGTTTGACGACACCCCTCCACTTT. The rearrangement uses TRBV6-5 and TRBJ1-6; 8 bases line up with TRBD1. CDR3 length: 15 amino acids. Germline lookup yields CDR1 MNHEY and CDR2 SVGAGI. The V segment lost 6 bases and the J segment 11 bases; nucleotides outside the gene matches: 12.

The chain is built from TRBV7-8 and TRBJ1-4; no reliable D call. With 4 bases removed from V and 5 bases from J, the gap between germline ends came to 11 bases. CDR1 and CDR2 from the germline V gene are SGHVS and FQNEAQ. The CDR3 has 14 residues. CDR3 protein: CASSSVQRNEKLFF. Written as DNA, the CDR3 is TGTGCCAGCAGCTCGGTGCAAAGAAATGAAAAACTGTTTTTT.

The chain employs TRBV6-1 and TRBJ2-1; 9 bases are shared with TRBD1. The CDR3 loop spans 14 amino acids. Looked up from germline, CDR1 is MNHNS and CDR2 is SASEGT. The V and J ends lost 5 bases and 9 bases, in that order; junction bases with no gene match: 8. Here the CDR3 DNA reads TGTGCCAGCAGTTGGGACAGGGTAAGACCTGAGCAGTTCTTC. Encoded protein: CASSWDRVRPEQFF.

The rearrangement joins TRBV10-2 to TRBJ1-6; no firm D call. The CDR3 spans 15 residues. Germline CDR1 and CDR2: WSHSY and SAAADI. With 2 bases removed from V and 7 bases from J, the gap between germline ends came to 12 bases. CDR3 in DNA: TGCGCCAGCAGTGAGGAAGGCTCCTCCAATTCACCCCTCCACTTT. Translation: CASSEEGSSNSPLHF.

The rearrangement joins TRBV27 to TRBJ1-6; TRBD1 matches at 10 bases. The V gene's germline CDR1 is MNHEY and CDR2 SMNVEV (reference sequence). After removal of 8 bases from V and 1 base from J, the junction contained 2 bases not matched to a gene. There are 15 residues in the CDR3. The CDR3 protein is CASWDRGSYNSPLHF. CDR3 sequence (DNA): TGTGCCAGCTGGGACAGGGGTTCCTATAATTCACCCCTCCACTTT.

In its sample, this clone was seen once. The chain joins TRBV6-5 to TRBJ1-1; 7 bases match TRBD1. This CDR3 has 15 residues. The germline CDR1 and CDR2 sequences are MNHEY and SVGAGI. Trimming cost V 6 bases and J 3 bases; bases outside gene matches: 10. The CDR3 region has the DNA TGTGCCAGCAGCTACAGGGGCGTAAGGGACACTGAAGCTTTCTTT. Translating it yields CASSYRGVRDTEAFF.

This clone was detected once. The rearrangement joins TRBV6-5 to TRBJ2-7, with D possibly matching TRBD2 (7 bases). With 2 bases removed from V and 6 bases from J, the gap between germline ends came to 17 bases. The CDR3 contains 15 residues. From germline, CDR1 is MNHEY and CDR2 SVGAGI. CDR3 DNA sequence: TGTGCCAGCAGTTACATGGCGGGGGCTTCTAGCGAGCAGTACTTC. It encodes CASSYMAGASSEQYF.

The chain carries TRBV4-1 and TRBJ1-6, with TRBD1 matching 8 bases. The CDR3 loop spans 20 amino acids. CDR1 is MGHRA and CDR2 is YSYEKL in the germline V gene. V shed 5 bases and J 4 bases; nucleotides not matched to a gene: 19. CDR3 DNA sequence: TGCGCCAGCAGCTACTTCCCCGAACTTCCGGACAGGGTTTATAATTCACCCCTCCACTTT. Residues: CASSYFPELPDRVYNSPLHF.

The gene calls are TRBV21-1 and TRBJ1-1. TRBV21-1 is flagged as a pseudogene. The CDR3 runs 13 residues. CDR3: CASRGDRIPEAFF. CDR3 nucleotides: TGTGCCAGCAGGGGGGATCGAATCCCTGAAGCTTTCTTT.